The T cell receptor beta chain described here comes from a study of T-cell reconstitution after alpha-beta-depleted transplantation in children. The study, taken as a whole, reports: Diversity and T-cell counts at one year after transplant derived mostly from new T cells.

This clonotype was seen ten or more times. Its cognate antigen is unknown. The germline V gene encodes CDR1 SEHNR and CDR2 FQNEAQ (reference sequence). The ends lost 0 bases at V and 1 base at J; junction bases unmatched: 2. The CDR3 loop spans 16 amino acids. Molecular barcoding with unique molecular identifiers was used for the TCRbeta library. TCRdb reprocessed the PCR reads with MiXCR, giving one entry per CDR3 protein. The sample comprises about 260,000 distinct CDR3 sequences, roughly 11% of which are singletons, and 20% to 25% rests with the top ten. This receptor was taken from a male patient under 10 years old who had a stem cell transplant for chronic granulomatous disease, so the T cells may come from the graft donor. This chain connects TRBV7-9 to TRBJ2-5, with 10 bases identical to TRBD2. This specimen consisted of peripheral blood, obtained 180 days after TCRalphabeta/CD19-depleted stem cell transplant. CDR3: CASSLALAGGQETQYF. In DNA form, the CDR3 reads TGTGCCAGCAGCTTAGCGTTAGCGGGAGGCCAAGAGACCCAGTACTTC. Based on the CDR3 plus reference TRBV7-9 and TRBJ2-5, the full variable domain is DTGVSQNPRHKITKRGQNVTFRCDPISEHNRLYWYRQTLGQGPEFLTYFQNEAQLEKSRLLSDRFSAERPKGSFSTLEIQRTEQGDSAMYLCASSLALAGGQETQYFGPGTRLLVL.